These 30 T cell receptor beta chains were sequenced from one sample in a study of neoadjuvant anti-PD-1 for oral cavity cancer (dated by TCRdb to the early 2020s). Library preparation was by the immunoSEQ multiplex PCR assay. The table comes from immuneACCESS by way of TCRdb, which keeps in-frame sequences with V and J called. Part of the clones is missing from these tables; in studies checked, under half for an unresolved V gene and the rest for unknown reasons. In all, the sample holds roughly 67,000 clones, and about four fifths of those were seen once. Roughly 3.4% of the sample belongs to the ten largest clones. In the paper's terms, the time point label means: before neoadjuvant nivolumab. The sample consisted of PBMCs, taken before nivolumab (anti-PD-1) treatment. The receptors stem from a person aged 40-85 years with oral cavity squamous cell carcinoma.

The chain carries TRBV19 and TRBJ1-5; 12 nucleotides match TRBD1. CDR1 LNHDA and CDR2 SQIVND come from the germline V gene (reference sequence). The CDR3 extends over 15 amino acids. Trimming removed 7 bases from V and 6 bases from J; junction bases left unmatched: 7. For the CDR3, the DNA is TGTGCCAGTAAACCGGGACAGGGGGCGTCTCAGCCCCAGCATTTT. This gives the protein CASKPGQGASQPQHF.

Many counts were recorded for this clone. V gene TRBV2 combines with J gene TRBJ1-3; D not certain. Trimming shortened V by 1 base and J by 0 bases, and 16 bases separated the two germline ends. Germline V CDR1 and CDR2: SNHLY, FYNNEI. This CDR3 is built from 18 residues. The chain's CDR3 is CASSEVGLLPNSGNTIYF. The CDR3 bases are TGTGCCAGCAGTGAAGTTGGGCTACTTCCCAACTCTGGAAACACCATATATTTT.

The rearrangement uses TRBV11-2 and TRBJ1-5; D unclear. Germline CDR1 is SGHAT and CDR2 is FQNNGV. Trimming pared 4 bases from V and 7 bases from J, leaving 17 bases between. CDR3 length: 15 residues. CDR3 DNA sequence: TGTGCCAGCAGCTCACTGGCCGGCCTTGGCCAGCCCCAGCATTTT. Amino acids: CASSSLAGLGQPQHF.

The chain couples TRBV28 to TRBJ1-2; 8 nucleotides align to TRBD1. Germline V CDR1 and CDR2: MDHEN, SYDVKM. The ends lost 6 bases at V and 0 bases at J; junction bases unmatched: 6. This CDR3 has 15 amino acids. CDR3 in DNA: TGTGCCAGCAGGCGGACAGGGACTGCTAACTATGGCTACACCTTC. This encodes CASRRTGTANYGYTF.

J is TRBJ1-2 and V is TRBV2; TRBD1 might be the D (6 bases). The CDR3 length is 15 residues. In germline, CDR1 is SNHLY, CDR2 FYNNEI. V lost 5 bases and J lost 4, with 17 bases in between. CDR3 bases: TGTGCCAGCAGTTCAGAGGGGGTCTCGCCCTATGGCTACACCTTC. Encoded protein: CASSSEGVSPYGYTF.

This clone appeared a few times. The chain is built from TRBV27 and TRBJ1-2; D unresolved. The CDR3 is made up of 13 amino acids. Trimming pared 6 bases from V and 4 bases from J, leaving 12 bases between. CDR1 and CDR2 from the germline V gene are MNHEY and SMNVEV (reference sequence). CDR3 coding DNA: TGTGCCAGCAGCCAGTTTGCAAGCTATGGCTACACCTTC. This sequence encodes CASSQFASYGYTF.

This chain joins TRBV30 and TRBJ2-5, with 12 positions matching TRBD2. The CDR3 extends over 16 amino acids. Unmatched junction bases numbered 5, after V lost 0 bases and J lost 3 bases. Germline V CDR1 and CDR2: GTSNPN, SVGIG (reference sequence). Here the CDR3 DNA reads TGTGCCTGGAGTGTAGTCCCTAGCGGGAGGGAAGAGACCCAGTACTTC. Translating gives CAWSVVPSGREETQYF.

V and J are TRBV6-1 and TRBJ1-1; D is undetermined. CDR1 and CDR2 from the germline V gene are MNHNS and SASEGT. The CDR3 covers 12 residues. V was clipped by 8 bases and J by 3 bases, with 10 bases between them. CDR3 in amino acids: CASHIGDTEAFF. CDR3 nucleotides: TGTGCCAGCCATATTGGGGACACTGAAGCTTTCTTT.

The chain employs TRBV7-3 and TRBJ2-3; a weak D match, TRBD1 (5 bases). CDR1 is SGHTA and CDR2 is FQGTGA in the germline V gene. The CDR3 is 17 amino acids. V lost 1 base and J lost 4, with 18 bases in between. In DNA, the CDR3 is TGTGCCAGCAGCTTAAATGGGGCGACCGGCCGAGCAGATACGCAGTATTTT. Translating gives CASSLNGATGRADTQYF.

The chain recombines TRBV29-1 with TRBJ1-2; tentatively, D is TRBD1 (5 bases). The CDR3 sequence is 12 residues long. V lost 6 bases and J lost 6, with 14 bases in between. Germline-derived CDR1 and CDR2 are SQVTM and ANQGSEA. CDR3 sequence reads: CSVSWQGDGYTF. For the CDR3, the DNA is TGCAGCGTAAGTTGGCAGGGTGATGGCTACACCTTC.

The CDR3 sequence is CASKRQTEAFF. CDR3 nucleotides: TGTGCCAGCAAGAGACAGACTGAAGCTTTCTTT. The rearrangement joins TRBV28 to TRBJ1-1; the D gene is possibly TRBD1 (5 bases). The CDR3 spans 11 residues. CDR1 and CDR2 from the germline V gene are MDHEN and SYDVKM. Trimming shortened V by 7 bases and J by 5 bases, and 8 bases separated the two germline ends. The full variable domain, in which reference TRBV28 and TRBJ1-1 provide the parts outside the CDR3, is DVKVTQSSRYLVKRTGEKVFLECVQDMDHENMFWYRQDPGLGLRLIYFSYDVKMKEKGDIPEGYSVSREKKERFSLILESASTNQTSMYLCASKRQTEAFFGQGTRLTVV.

This sequence joins TRBV28 and TRBJ2-7; D perhaps matches TRBD1 (5 bases). The V gene lost 2 bases and the J gene lost 9 bases, with 11 bases spanning the gap. The CDR3 is made up of 12 amino acids. CDR1 and CDR2 from the germline V gene are MDHEN and SYDVKM. Here the CDR3 DNA reads TGTGCCAGCAGTTTAGGCAGGGCGGCGCAGTACTTC. It is translated as CASSLGRAAQYF. The whole variable domain, remainder taken from reference TRBV28 and TRBJ2-7, is DVKVTQSSRYLVKRTGEKVFLECVQDMDHENMFWYRQDPGLGLRLIYFSYDVKMKEKGDIPEGYSVSREKKERFSLILESASTNQTSMYLCASSLGRAAQYFGPGTRLTVT.

The genes are TRBV9 and TRBJ1-1; 10 bases map to TRBD1. After removal of 3 bases from V and 4 bases from J, the junction contained 6 bases not matched to a gene. CDR3 length equals 15 residues. Germline lookup yields CDR1 SGDLS and CDR2 YYNGEE. This CDR3 is CASSALGTGATEAFF. In DNA, the CDR3 is TGTGCCAGCAGCGCCCTTGGGACAGGGGCCACTGAAGCTTTCTTT.

J is TRBJ2-1 and V is TRBV19; 10 bases align to TRBD1. This CDR3 contains 15 residues. Germline values: CDR1 LNHDA, CDR2 SQIVND (reference sequence). The V segment lost 8 bases and the J segment 4 bases; nucleotides outside the gene matches: 8. CDR3 DNA sequence: TGTGCCAGTGGGCACCGGGACAGGGGTTACAATGAGCAGTTCTTC. This codes for CASGHRDRGYNEQFF.

The V and J genes are TRBV7-8 and TRBJ1-5; perhaps TRBD1 as D (5 bases). Germline-derived CDR1 and CDR2 are SGHVS and FQNEAQ. This CDR3 has 14 residues. Trimming cost V 1 base and J 6 bases, with 10 bases left between them. CDR3 sequence: CASSLETGVQPQHF. CDR3 in DNA: TGTGCCAGCAGCTTAGAAACGGGGGTTCAGCCCCAGCATTTT. Full variable domain (missing parts from reference TRBV7-8 and TRBJ1-5): GAGVSQSPRYKVAKRGQDVALRCDPISGHVSLFWYQQALGQGPEFLTYFQNEAQLDKSGLPSDRFFAERPEGSVSTLKIQRTQQEDSAVYLCASSLETGVQPQHFGDGTRLSIL.

The chain has TRBV4-1 and TRBJ2-5, with D unclear. Germline V gene lookup returns CDR1 MGHRA and CDR2 YSYEKL. The length of the CDR3 is 14 residues. V was shortened by 0 bases and J by 0 bases, with 5 bases between the two germline ends. This chain's CDR3 is CASSQDENQETQYF. DNA for the CDR3: TGCGCCAGCAGCCAAGACGAGAACCAAGAGACCCAGTACTTC.

A single count supports this clone. V and J are TRBV30 and TRBJ2-2; D ambiguous. CDR3 length: 12 residues. The germline V gene has CDR1 GTSNPN and CDR2 SVGIG (reference sequence). Trimming took 1 base from V and 6 from J, leaving 6 bases between them. CDR3 in amino acids: CAWSESAGELFF. The DNA of the CDR3 is TGTGCCTGGAGTGAGTCGGCCGGGGAGCTGTTTTTT.

This chain connects TRBV7-3 to TRBJ2-7; no definite D call. This CDR3 has 14 amino acids. The V and J ends lost 5 bases and 5 bases respectively, with 16 bases between them. Germline assignment: CDR1 SGHTA and CDR2 FQGTGA. As DNA, the CDR3 is TGTGCCAGCAGCCCCGGCTGGGGAAGGGACGAGCAGTACTTC. Encoded protein: CASSPGWGRDEQYF. Complete variable domain (other parts from reference TRBV7-3 and TRBJ2-7): GAGVSQTPSNKVTEKGKYVELRCDPISGHTALYWYRQSLGQGPEFLIYFQGTGAADDSGLPNDRFFAVRPEGSVSTLKIQRTERGDSAVYLCASSPGWGRDEQYFGPGTRLTVT.

The chain carries TRBV6-6 and TRBJ1-1; possible D gene TRBD1, 6 bases. Germline CDR1 and CDR2: MNHNY and SVGAGI (reference sequence). CDR3 length: 14 amino acids. V lost 8 bases, J lost 0 bases, and 13 bases lay in between. CDR3 sequence: CASYGRGMNTEAFF. CDR3 sequence (DNA): TGTGCCAGCTATGGGAGGGGGATGAACACTGAAGCTTTCTTT.

The V and J genes are TRBV2 and TRBJ2-1; 14 nucleotides match TRBD2. The V gene end was trimmed by 6 bases and the J gene end by 7 bases; junction bases not matched to a gene: 8. The CDR3 contains 16 residues. Germline lookup yields CDR1 SNHLY and CDR2 FYNNEI. CDR3 in amino acids: CASRGTSGSMRNEQFF. DNA for the CDR3: TGTGCCAGCAGGGGGACTAGCGGGAGTATGCGGAATGAGCAGTTCTTC. The full variable domain, completed using reference TRBV2 and TRBJ2-1, is EPEVTQTPSHQVTQMGQEVILRCVPISNHLYFYWYRQILGQKVEFLVSFYNNEISEKSEIFDDQFSVERPDGSNFTLKIRSTKLEDSAMYFCASRGTSGSMRNEQFFGPGTRLTVL.

V usage is TRBV2 and J usage is TRBJ1-6, with D tentatively TRBD1 (5 bases). Germline-derived CDR1 and CDR2 are SNHLY and FYNNEI. V was cut by 7 bases and J by 5 bases, with 24 bases left in between. The CDR3 is made up of 18 amino acids. This CDR3 is CASTGDSMFVRNNSPLHF. CDR3 nucleotide sequence: TGTGCCAGCACTGGTGACAGTATGTTCGTGAGGAATAATTCACCCCTCCACTTT.

V and J are TRBV29-1 and TRBJ2-7; possible D gene TRBD1, 6 bases. Germline V gene sequence: CDR1 SQVTM, CDR2 ANQGSEA. With 5 bases removed from V and 4 bases from J, the gap between germline ends came to 9 bases. This CDR3 is 11 amino acids long. The CDR3 sequence: CSVRQVYEQYF. The DNA for the CDR3 is TGCAGCGTTCGACAGGTTTACGAGCAGTACTTC.

The V and J genes are TRBV19 and TRBJ1-2; a possible D gene is TRBD1 (5 bases). Per germline, CDR1 LNHDA and CDR2 SQIVND (reference sequence). The ends were cut back, 8 bases at V and 5 bases at J, with 18 bases in the middle. This CDR3 region has 14 residues. The CDR3 is CASVKGPSFYGYTF. The DNA for the CDR3 is TGTGCCAGTGTAAAGGGGCCTAGTTTTTATGGCTACACCTTC.

The chain joins TRBV4-1 to TRBJ1-5, with D tentatively TRBD1 (6 bases). V shed 2 bases and J shed 4 bases, with 18 bases lying between them. Germline CDR1 MGHRA, CDR2 YSYEKL. The CDR3 runs 17 residues. The CDR3 DNA is TGCGCCAGCAGCCAATACCCAGGGGAGATCCCAAATCAGCCCCAGCATTTT. Translated: CASSQYPGEIPNQPQHF.

The chain couples TRBV19 to TRBJ2-5; TRBD2 matches 10 bases. After removal of 8 bases from V and 5 bases from J, the junction contained 11 bases not matched to a gene. Germline V gene data show CDR1 as LNHDA and CDR2 as SQIVND (reference sequence). CDR3 length: 15 residues. CDR3 residues: CASSKASGSFETQYF. The DNA for the CDR3 is TGTGCCAGTTCAAAGGCTAGCGGGAGCTTTGAGACCCAGTACTTC.

The gene calls are TRBV6-5 and TRBJ1-1; D may be TRBD1 (6 bases). The CDR3 is made up of 14 amino acids. V dropped 6 bases and J dropped 5 bases, with 16 bases sitting between them. Germline-derived CDR1 and CDR2 are MNHEY and SVGAGI. The DNA for the CDR3 is TGTGCCAGCAGCTGGGGGGCGCGATTTACTGAAGCTTTCTTT. Translation gives CASSWGARFTEAFF.

Concerning this clone itself: One junction end does not reproduce the germline sequence, and a read error may be involved. The rearrangement links TRBV6-1 to TRBJ2-5, with TRBD2 as a possible D gene (7 bases). The CDR3 length is 14 residues. From germline, CDR1 is MNHNS and CDR2 SASEGT. This CDR3 is CASREGGGVETQYF. In nucleotides, the CDR3 is TGTGCCAGCAGGGAAGGGGGAGGGGTGGAGACCCAGTACTTC.

The genes are TRBV27 and TRBJ2-1, with 13 bases identical to TRBD2. The CDR3 covers 16 residues. Germline V gives CDR1 MNHEY, CDR2 SMNVEV (reference sequence). J gave up 6 bases and V 5 bases, and 7 bases lay outside the gene matches. In nucleotides, the CDR3 is TGTGCCAGCAGTGCCGGACTAGCGGGAGTACGCAATGAGCAGTTCTTC. Encoded protein: CASSAGLAGVRNEQFF.

The J gene is TRBJ1-2, the V gene TRBV30; no clear D. This CDR3 spans 15 amino acids. CDR1 and CDR2 from the germline V gene are GTSNPN and SVGIG (reference sequence). V gave up 2 bases and J gave up 6 bases, with 19 bases separating them. CDR3 DNA sequence: TGTGCCTGGAGTCGGAAGGCCATACTGGGAAATGGCTACACCTTC. Translation gives CAWSRKAILGNGYTF.

The V call is TRBV6-5, the J call TRBJ2-2, with D maybe TRBD2 (6 bases). CDR3 length: 15 residues. Trimming cost V 7 bases and J 4 bases, with 16 bases left between them. Germline V gene data show CDR1 as MNHEY and CDR2 as SVGAGI. CDR3 sequence (DNA): TGTGCCAGCACCCGGGGGAGCTGGGCCACCGGGGAGCTGTTTTTT. Translating it yields CASTRGSWATGELFF.